Described below is a single T cell receptor (beta chain) sequence and its context. The sample is drawn from a study of blood T cell repertoires in COVID-19. The CDR3 totals 14 residues. Germline V gene data show CDR1 as MNHEY and CDR2 as SVGEGT. With 6 bases clipped from V and 3 bases from J, the junction kept 7 bases outside the gene matches. Sequenced by immunoSEQ multiplex PCR; TCRdb stores in-frame clones only, minus some. Among under 300,000 clones listed, around 87% were seen once. Participants were aged about 18 to 100 years from some 24 US areas. The J gene is TRBJ1-2, the V gene TRBV6-2 or TRBV6-3; 7 bases align to TRBD1. The clonotype comes from a woman aged 45-59 years who had recovered from COVID-19. Material: PBMCs or T cells enriched from blood (not recorded which). The CDR3 sequence: CASSPRDRYYGYTF. CDR3 DNA: TGTGCCAGCAGCCCCCGGGACAGATACTATGGCTACACCTTC.